Following are 18 T cell receptor beta chains from one sample sequenced in a study of molecular identifiers for immune sequencing clone quantification. MiXCR, applied by TCRdb to the PCR reads, yields one record per CDR3 protein. The sample has about 320,000 distinct CDR3 sequences; over 20% are singletons. Specimen: naive CD8+ T cells from blood, with Jurkat cell RNA spiked in. The subset is: FACS-sorted CD8+CD4-CCR7+CD45RA+ naive T cells. These receptors were obtained from a human donor in good health. Some libraries in this study had Jurkat cell RNA spiked in.

Ten or more counts support this clonotype. V and J are TRBV24-1 and TRBJ1-2; D gene uncertain. The CDR3 totals 12 residues. Germline V gene data show CDR1 as KGHDR and CDR2 as SFDVKD. With 7 bases removed from V and 5 bases from J, the gap between germline ends came to 10 bases. This CDR3 reads CATRQDPYGYTF. CDR3 DNA sequence: TGTGCCACCAGGCAGGACCCGTATGGCTACACCTTC.

This clonotype was counted many times. The chain couples TRBV7-2 to TRBJ2-5, with TRBD2 matching 11 bases. The CDR3 is 14 amino acids. CDR1 is SGHTA and CDR2 is FQGNSA in the germline V gene. J was trimmed by 5 bases and V by 3 bases; bases with no gene match: 2. The CDR3 loop is CASSFSGGGETQYF. CDR3 coding DNA: TGTGCCAGCAGCTTTAGCGGGGGGGGTGAGACCCAGTACTTC.

In this sample, this clonotype turned up many times. CDR3 protein: CASSLGAGDPSQYF. The CDR3 DNA reads as TGTGCCAGCAGCTTAGGCGCGGGGGACCCTTCCCAGTATTTT. The chain recombines TRBV7-2 with TRBJ2-3, with 7 bases that match TRBD2. The CDR3 totals 14 residues. Germline CDR1 SGHTA, CDR2 FQGNSA. Trimming cost V 1 base and J 12 bases; bases outside gene matches: 10. The full variable domain, with the rest looked up from reference TRBV7-2 and TRBJ2-3, is GAGVSQSPSNKVTEKGKDVELRCDPISGHTALYWYRQSLGQGLEFLIYFQGNSAPDKSGLPSDRFSAERTGGSVSTLTIQRTQQEDSAVYLCASSLGAGDPSQYFGPGTRLTVL.

This clonotype was counted at least ten times. This chain connects TRBV7-9 to TRBJ2-7; D ambiguous. The ends were cut back, 5 bases at V and 3 bases at J, with 11 bases in the middle. Looked up from germline, CDR1 is SEHNR and CDR2 is FQNEAQ (reference sequence). The CDR3 runs 13 residues. CDR3 region: CASSPSAVYEQYF. In nucleotides, the CDR3 is TGTGCCAGCAGCCCATCGGCTGTCTACGAGCAGTACTTC.

This clonotype was seen a single time. A much bigger clone sits one base away, suggesting this may be a read error. The chain carries TRBV5-3 and TRBJ2-3; D gene uncertain. TRBV5-3 is treated as an ORF (open reading frame) with a function not yet certain. The CDR3 contains 11 residues. CDR3 region: CASSSIDTQYF. CDR3 sequence (DNA): TGTGCCAGCAGCTCCATAGATACGCAGTATTTT.

This clonotype was detected many times. The CDR3 loop reads CASSVGGAPDTQYF. The CDR3 DNA follows: TGTGCCAGCAGCGTAGGGGGGGCCCCAGATACGCAGTATTTT. V is TRBV9 and J is TRBJ2-3, with D possibly being TRBD1 or TRBD2 (6 bases each). The CDR3 consists of 14 residues. From germline, CDR1 is SGDLS and CDR2 YYNGEE. V lost 0 bases, J lost 4 bases, and 9 bases lay in between.

This clonotype was detected many times. V usage is TRBV15 and J usage is TRBJ2-1, with D uncertain. Germline V gene sequence: CDR1 LNHNV, CDR2 YYDKDF (reference sequence). The CDR3 extends over 13 amino acids. Trimming cost V 4 bases and J 2 bases, with 6 bases left between them. The CDR3 bases are TGTGCCACCAGCAAAGGTACCTACAATGAGCAGTTCTTC. This translates into CATSKGTYNEQFF.

This clonotype was found once. A much larger clone differs from this one at a single base, so this may be a read error. The chain combines TRBV6-5 with TRBJ2-5; no clear D gene. Trimming stripped 7 bases from V and 5 bases from J, with 11 bases between. This CDR3 comprises 12 residues. Germline CDR1 MNHEY, CDR2 SVGAGI. The CDR3 spells CASNFFGETQYF. The CDR3 bases are TGTGCCAGCAATTTTTTCGGGGAGACCCAGTACTTC.

Notes on this clonotype: Possible read error: a much larger clone is one base away. The chain employs TRBV21-1 and TRBJ2-6. TRBV21-1 counts as a pseudogene. This CDR3 comprises 19 residues. In DNA form, the CDR3 reads TGTGCCAGCAGCAAAGTTGTTGTGGACCGGTCCTCTGGGGCCGACGTCCTGACTTTC. Residues: CASSKVVVDRSSGADVLTF.

The chain links TRBV11-2 to TRBJ2-3; TRBD2 matches 9 bases. The germline V gene has CDR1 SGHAT and CDR2 FQNNGV. CDR3 size: 16 residues. With V trimmed by 7 bases and J by 4 bases, 12 bases remained unmatched. As DNA, the CDR3 is TGTGCCAGCATCCTAGCGGCTAGCGGGACAGCAGATACGCAGTATTTT. Translated, it gives CASILAASGTADTQYF.

This clonotype was seen only a few times. The chain employs TRBV18 and TRBJ2-3; 8 bases line up with TRBD1. V shed 6 bases, J shed 4 bases, and the junction held 9 bases outside the gene matches. The germline V gene has CDR1 KGHSH and CDR2 LQKENI. The CDR3 extends over 15 amino acids. CDR3 sequence reads: CASSLTGDWADTQYF. CDR3 bases: TGTGCCAGCTCCTTGACAGGGGATTGGGCAGATACGCAGTATTTT. Supplemented by reference TRBV18 and TRBJ2-3, the full variable domain reads NAGVMQNPRHLVRRRGQEARLRCSPMKGHSHVYWYRQLPEEGLKFMVYLQKENIIDESGMPKERFSAEFPKEGPSILRIQQVVRGDSAAYFCASSLTGDWADTQYFGPGTRLTVL.

The chain uses TRBV4-2 and TRBJ2-7; 14 positions agree with TRBD2. V lost 2 bases and J lost 4; bases outside the gene matches: 4. This CDR3 contains 16 residues. Germline values: CDR1 LGHNA, CDR2 YNFKEQ. CDR3 residues: CASSQRLAGGPYEQYF. Written as DNA, the CDR3 is TGTGCCAGCAGCCAACGACTAGCGGGAGGGCCGTACGAGCAGTACTTC.

With regard to this clonotype: One junction end disagrees with the germline gene, perhaps due to a read error. The chain links TRBV11-2 to TRBJ1-1; possibly TRBD1 for D (5 bases). The CDR3 loop spans 13 amino acids. Germline V gene sequence: CDR1 SGHAT, CDR2 FQNNGV. CDR3 bases: TGTGCCAGCAGCTTATGGGGCCAGGTAGGAGCTTCCTTT. This codes for CASSLWGQVGASF. Full variable domain (outside the CDR3, taken from reference TRBV11-2 and TRBJ1-1): EAGVAQSPRYKIIEKRQSVAFWCNPISGHATLYWYQQILGQGPKLLIQFQNNGVVDDSQLPKDRFSAERLKGVDSTLKIQPAKLEDSAVYLCASSLWGQVGASFGQGTRLTVV.

This clonotype was counted a single time. A read error is possible here, since a much larger clone lies one base away. V is TRBV29-1 and J is TRBJ2-3; 7 bases line up with TRBD1. CDR3 size: 15 residues. Germline CDR1 and CDR2: SQVTM and ANQGSEA. CDR3 loop: CCVDRTGASTDTQYF. The CDR3 DNA follows: TGCTGCGTTGACCGGACAGGAGCTAGCACAGATACGCAGTATTTT.

With regard to this clonotype: Since a much larger clone is just one base distant, this may be a read error. The V gene is TRBV5-6, the J gene TRBJ1-1, with TRBD1 matching 10 bases. Germline loops: CDR1 SGHDT, CDR2 YYEEEE. The CDR3 spans 14 residues. The trim removed 0 bases at V and 10 bases at J, leaving 6 bases unmatched. The CDR3 here is CASSLGQGASGAFF. In DNA form, the CDR3 reads TGTGCCAGCAGCTTGGGACAGGGGGCTTCTGGAGCTTTCTTT.

Notes on this clonotype: A single base separates this from a much larger clone, so it may be a read error. This chain connects TRBV20-1 to TRBJ2-4; no clear D. Trimming removed 8 bases at V and 7 bases at J, with 12 bases between. The CDR3 is 11 amino acids. The V gene's germline CDR1 is DFQATT and CDR2 SNEGSKA (reference sequence). The CDR3 bases are TGCAGTACTGAAGGGTACAACATTCAGTACTTC. It yields the protein CSTEGYNIQYF.

This clonotype was recorded many times. The chain employs TRBV5-5 and TRBJ2-5, with D perhaps given as TRBD1 or TRBD2 (5 bases each). The V and J ends lost 4 bases and 5 bases respectively, with 18 bases between them. The CDR3 spans 15 residues. Per the germline V gene, CDR1 is SGHKS and CDR2 is YYEKEE (reference sequence). The CDR3 sequence: CASSRPVGVWETQYF. The DNA for the CDR3 is TGTGCCAGCAGCCGCCCCGTGGGGGTATGGGAGACCCAGTACTTC.

As concerns this clonotype: Possible read error: a much larger clone is one base away. This chain links TRBV24-1 with TRBJ1-4; D not certain. The CDR3 is 15 amino acids. Germline values: CDR1 KGHDR, CDR2 SFDVKD. CDR3 sequence: CAPSDPPASHEKLFF. Here the CDR3 DNA reads TGTGCCCCCAGTGATCCACCCGCGAGTCATGAAAAACTGTTTTTT.